This TCR beta chain was captured in a study of T cell repertoires in cytomegalovirus infection. Overall study: Public TCR beta signatures were indicative of both CMV infection and a matching HLA type. The study's findings and limits: Across the ex vivo response, the dominant clonotypes were HLA-C-restricted CMV-specific TCR beta clonotypes.

Points on this clonotype: Its specificity is unknown.

Germline values: CDR1 SGHVS, CDR2 FNYEAQ. V shed 6 bases, J shed 7 bases, and the junction held 5 bases outside the gene matches. This CDR3 is built from 15 residues. TCRdb called the reads again in MiXCR, with one record for every CDR3 protein. Of under 200,000 distinct CDR3 sequences listed, 28% are singletons. The sequencing sample was made of PBMCs. This chain uses TRBV7-6 with TRBJ2-3, with TRBD2 matching 15 bases. This TCR derives from a human donor in good health (CMV status not recorded). Some clones in this sample may be carry-over from other donors' samples. CDR3 amino acids: CASSAGTSGGNTQYF. Here the CDR3 DNA reads TGTGCCAGCAGTGCCGGGACTAGCGGGGGGAATACGCAGTATTTT.